The 6 T cell receptor beta chains listed next were all sequenced from one sample in a study of blood T cell repertoires in COVID-19. Generated by immunoSEQ multiplex PCR, the TCRdb table keeps only in-frame clones and is missing some. The table lists about 70,000 clones, approximately 83% of them singletons. Source material: peripheral blood. The origin of the receptors is a man in his forties with COVID-19, enrolled during active disease.

The rearrangement links TRBV7-2 to TRBJ2-2; 7 nucleotides align to TRBD1. Per germline, CDR1 SGHTA and CDR2 FQGNSA. The CDR3 is 15 amino acids. Germline trimming cut 2 bases from V and 6 bases from J; bases unmatched to any gene: 6. The CDR3 spells CASSLRGPLSGELFF. CDR3 nucleotide sequence: TGTGCCAGCAGCTTAAGGGGGCCACTGTCCGGGGAGCTGTTTTTT.

The genes are TRBV11-2 and TRBJ1-2; tentatively, D is TRBD1 (5 bases). V dropped 1 base and J dropped 6 bases, with 9 bases sitting between them. The CDR3 has 13 amino acids. The germline CDR1 and CDR2 sequences are SGHAT and FQNNGV. Here the CDR3 reads CASSLAGDDGYTF. The CDR3 bases are TGTGCCAGCAGCTTAGCGGGGGACGATGGCTACACCTTC.

The V call is TRBV29-1, the J call TRBJ2-1; TRBD1 matches at 8 bases. From germline, CDR1 is SQVTM and CDR2 ANQGSEA. V gave up 6 bases and J gave up 4 bases; unmatched junction bases: 11. CDR3 length: 15 amino acids. CDR3: CSVNGQGGRYNEQFF. CDR3 sequence (DNA): TGCAGCGTAAACGGACAGGGCGGGCGTTACAATGAGCAGTTCTTC.

This clone has more than one count but fewer than ten. This chain uses TRBV7-8 with TRBJ1-5; D is possibly TRBD1 (6 bases). The CDR3 is 17 residues long. Per germline, CDR1 SGHVS and CDR2 FQNEAQ. With 5 bases removed from V and 0 bases from J, the gap between germline ends came to 17 bases. The CDR3 sequence: CASSQRPTGHSNQPQHF. The CDR3 nucleotides read TGTGCCAGCAGCCAGCGACCGACAGGCCATAGCAATCAGCCCCAGCATTTT.

The sample holds one count of this clone. CDR3: CAWSRGREQYF. CDR3 DNA sequence: TGTGCCTGGAGCAGGGGCCGCGAGCAGTACTTC. This sequence joins TRBV30 and TRBJ2-7, with a tentative D call TRBD1 (6 bases). Looked up from germline, CDR1 is GTSNPN and CDR2 is SVGIG (reference sequence). V gave up 3 bases and J gave up 6 bases, with 9 bases separating them. The CDR3 is 11 residues long.

This clone has just a few counts. This rearrangement joins TRBV7-7 to TRBJ1-2; 7 bases agree with TRBD1. J gave up 2 bases and V 5 bases, and 11 bases lay outside the gene matches. The CDR3 has 16 residues. Germline loops: CDR1 SSHAT, CDR2 FNYEAQ (reference sequence). The CDR3 spells CASSTRDRVKNYGYTF. Written as DNA, the CDR3 is TGTGCCAGCAGCACTCGGGACAGAGTGAAAAACTATGGCTACACCTTC.